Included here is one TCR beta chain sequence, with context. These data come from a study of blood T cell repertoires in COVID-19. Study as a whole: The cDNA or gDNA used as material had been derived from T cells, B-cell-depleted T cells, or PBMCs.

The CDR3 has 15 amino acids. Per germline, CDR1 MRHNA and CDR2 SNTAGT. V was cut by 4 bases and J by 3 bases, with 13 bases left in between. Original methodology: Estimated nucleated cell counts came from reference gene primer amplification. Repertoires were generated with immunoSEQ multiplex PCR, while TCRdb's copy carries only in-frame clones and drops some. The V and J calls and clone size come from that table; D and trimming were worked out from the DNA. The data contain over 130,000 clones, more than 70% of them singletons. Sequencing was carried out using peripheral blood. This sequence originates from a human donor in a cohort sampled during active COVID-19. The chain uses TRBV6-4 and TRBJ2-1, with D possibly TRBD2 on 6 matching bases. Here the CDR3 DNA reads TGTGCCAGCAGTGTGACGGGGGATAACTACAATGAGCAGTTCTTC. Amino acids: CASSVTGDNYNEQFF.